A single sample gave rise to the 8 T cell receptor beta chains below, sequenced in a study of blood T cell repertoires in COVID-19. The protocol was immunoSEQ multiplex PCR, while the TCRdb copy is restricted to in-frame clones and leaves out a portion. The sample has about 64,000 clones, 88% seen once. Material for sequencing was peripheral blood. The receptor set was obtained from a woman aged 55-70 years with COVID-19, enrolled during active disease.

The chain is built from TRBV7-2 and TRBJ2-2; tentative D call: TRBD2 (6 bases). The germline V gene encodes CDR1 SGHTA and CDR2 FQGNSA. V dropped 1 base and J dropped 8 bases, with 17 bases sitting between them. The CDR3 is made up of 16 amino acids. The DNA of the CDR3 is TGTGCCAGCAGCTTAGTTGGGCCGGGAGCTTCAGGGGAGCTGTTTTTT. The encoded protein is CASSLVGPGASGELFF.

The chain has TRBV14 and TRBJ1-1, with D perhaps TRBD1 (6 bases). V shed 2 bases and J shed 5 bases, with 12 bases lying between them. The CDR3 consists of 14 residues. Germline V gene sequence: CDR1 SGHDN, CDR2 FVKESK. The CDR3 nucleotides read TGTGCCAGCAGCCAAACGACAGGCGGAACTGAAGCTTTCTTT. This encodes CASSQTTGGTEAFF. Variable domain in full (rest from reference TRBV14 and TRBJ1-1): EAGVTQFPSHSVIEKGQTVTLRCDPISGHDNLYWYRRVMGKEIKFLLHFVKESKQDESGMPNNRFLAERTGGTYSTLKVQPAELEDSGVYFCASSQTTGGTEAFFGQGTRLTVV.

This clone was recorded once. The V and J genes are TRBV5-1 and TRBJ2-3; TRBD1 agrees at 9 bases. CDR3 length: 14 amino acids. Germline-derived CDR1 and CDR2 are SGHRS and YFSETQ. V was clipped by 3 bases and J by 3 bases; unmatched bases: 2. The CDR3 DNA follows: TGCGCCAGCAGCTCAGACAGGGGGACAGATACGCAGTATTTT. Translating gives CASSSDRGTDTQYF.

V gene TRBV4-1 combines with J gene TRBJ1-1, with unresolved D. This CDR3 spans 17 amino acids. Germline CDR1 reads MGHRA; CDR2 reads YSYEKL. V lost 4 bases, J lost 0 bases, and 18 bases lay in between. CDR3 sequence (DNA): TGCGCCAGCAGCCGTACCGAAGTCAGGACTTTGAACACTGAAGCTTTCTTT. Protein sequence: CASSRTEVRTLNTEAFF.

V and J are TRBV2 and TRBJ2-2; 10 nucleotides line up with TRBD1. The CDR3 spans 17 residues. Losses at the gene ends were 4 bases for V and 3 bases for J; bases not matched to a gene: 8. The germline gives CDR1 SNHLY, CDR2 FYNNEI. The CDR3 reads CASSVPGQGSHTGELFF. The DNA for the CDR3 is TGTGCCAGCAGTGTTCCGGGACAGGGGAGTCACACCGGGGAGCTGTTTTTT. The variable domain in full, with the rest retrieved from reference TRBV2 and TRBJ2-2, is EPEVTQTPSHQVTQMGQEVILRCVPISNHLYFYWYRQILGQKVEFLVSFYNNEISEKSEIFDDQFSVERPDGSNFTLKIRSTKLEDSAMYFCASSVPGQGSHTGELFFGEGSRLTVL.

The chain uses TRBV25-1 and TRBJ1-6; D call uncertain. This CDR3 contains 11 residues. CDR1 is MGHDK, CDR2 SYGVNS, per germline. V was clipped by 11 bases and J by 9 bases, with 11 bases between them. CDR3 loop: CARQEASPLHF. The CDR3 region has the DNA TGTGCCCGCCAGGAAGCTTCACCCCTCCACTTT.

This clone was seen more than once but under ten times. The gene calls are TRBV18 and TRBJ1-2, with D hard to call. The germline gives CDR1 KGHSH, CDR2 LQKENI. The V end lost 0 bases, the J end lost 6 bases, and 8 bases lay between the germline ends. There are 13 residues in the CDR3. The CDR3 protein is CASSPPAFDGYTF. In DNA form, the CDR3 reads TGTGCCAGCTCACCACCGGCCTTCGATGGCTACACCTTC.

This sequence joins TRBV7-2 and TRBJ1-4; a weak D match, TRBD1 (5 bases). The ends were cut back, 4 bases at V and 8 bases at J, with 11 bases in the middle. Germline-derived CDR1 and CDR2 are SGHTA and FQGNSA. This CDR3 comprises 13 residues. The chain's CDR3 is CASSSSGGEKLFF. In nucleotides, the CDR3 is TGTGCCAGCAGCTCATCTGGGGGGGAAAAACTGTTTTTT. The full variable domain, in which reference TRBV7-2 and TRBJ1-4 provide the parts outside the CDR3, is GAGVSQSPSNKVTEKGKDVELRCDPISGHTALYWYRQSLGQGLEFLIYFQGNSAPDKSGLPSDRFSAERTGGSVSTLTIQRTQQEDSAVYLCASSSSGGEKLFFGSGTQLSVL.